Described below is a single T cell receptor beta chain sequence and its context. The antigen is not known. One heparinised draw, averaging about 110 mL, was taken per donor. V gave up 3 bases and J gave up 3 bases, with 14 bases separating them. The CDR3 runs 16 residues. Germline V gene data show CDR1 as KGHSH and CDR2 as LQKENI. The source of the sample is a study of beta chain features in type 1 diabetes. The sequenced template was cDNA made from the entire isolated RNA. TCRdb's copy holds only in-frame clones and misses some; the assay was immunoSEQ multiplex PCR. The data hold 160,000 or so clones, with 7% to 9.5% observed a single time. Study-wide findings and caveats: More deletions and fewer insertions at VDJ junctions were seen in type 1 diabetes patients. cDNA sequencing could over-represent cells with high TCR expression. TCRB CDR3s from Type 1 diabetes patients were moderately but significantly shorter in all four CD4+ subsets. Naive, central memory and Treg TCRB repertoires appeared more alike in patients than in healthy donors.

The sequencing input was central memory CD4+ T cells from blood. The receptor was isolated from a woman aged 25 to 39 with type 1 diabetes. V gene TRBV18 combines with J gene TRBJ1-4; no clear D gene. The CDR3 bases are TGTGCCAGCTCACCCTCGCGGGGAAGCGCTAATGAAAAACTGTTTTTT. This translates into CASSPSRGSANEKLFF. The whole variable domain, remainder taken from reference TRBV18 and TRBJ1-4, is NAGVMQNPRHLVRRRGQEARLRCSPMKGHSHVYWYRQLPEEGLKFMVYLQKENIIDESGMPKERFSAEFPKEGPSILRIQQVVRGDSAAYFCASSPSRGSANEKLFFGSGTQLSVL.